This T cell receptor (beta chain) was sequenced during a study of blood T cell repertoires in COVID-19. CDR1 is SQVTM, CDR2 ANQGSEA, per germline. The CDR3 covers 14 residues. To note about this clone: The same CDR3 also results from other DNA sequences found in this sample.

TCRdb's copy holds only in-frame clones and misses some; the assay was immunoSEQ multiplex PCR. The table has 100,000 to 150,000 clones, about 89% seen once. Sequences were obtained from peripheral blood. The receptor was isolated from a woman in her 70s with COVID-19, enrolled during active disease. The V call is TRBV29-1, the J call TRBJ2-5, with D maybe TRBD2 (6 bases). The CDR3 here is CWVGGLGGGETQYF. The CDR3, as DNA: TGCTGGGTTGGGGGACTGGGTGGGGGAGAGACCCAGTACTTC.